This TCR beta chain stems from a study of vaccination and CD4 T cells after COVID-19. As for the study in general: The interval from dose two to post-vaccine sampling had a median of approximately 70 days, and it ranged from 14 to 241. The cells in question were stimulated using overlapping spike peptides derived from SARS-CoV-2, HCoV-NL63, HCoV-OC43 and HCoV-229E.

This clonotype occurred once. Antigen unknown. The treatment: roughly 10-day PBMC culture with coronavirus spike peptide pools or control peptides (ViraFEST assay). Peptide-pool expansion of antigen-specific T cells preceded TCR sequencing in ViraFEST. The Oncomine TCR Beta short-read assay generated sequence data from the DNA of cultured CD4+ T cells. It was from cultured CD4+ T cells that genomic DNA was extracted. TCRdb reanalysed the PCR reads using MiXCR and keeps one entry per CDR3 protein. The repertoire holds about 20,000 distinct CDR3 sequences, roughly half seen once, with around 7% in the top ten. Germline values: CDR1 MNHEY, CDR2 SVGEGT. V was trimmed by 4 bases and J by 0 bases, leaving 13 bases between them. The CDR3 runs to 16 residues.

Material for sequencing was CD4+ T cells from blood, cultured in vitro. This chain links TRBV6-2 or TRBV6-3 with TRBJ2-1; D uncertain. The sequence came from a human donor who had recovered from COVID-19. The CDR3: CASSSGALHSYNEQFF. The CDR3 DNA follows: TGTGCCAGCAGTTCAGGCGCTCTACACTCCTACAATGAGCAGTTCTTC.